This T cell receptor (beta chain) was profiled in a study of T-cell reconstitution after alpha-beta-depleted transplantation in children. Study observations and caveats: By one year post-transplant, T-cell counts and diversity largely arose from T cells that were newly produced. There were reportedly several hundred expanded graft clones from which alpha-beta T cells came about two months after transplant. Several patients had high TCRbeta diversity at day 60; it came from surviving recipient T cells and thymic progenitors.

Preparation of the TCRbeta library used unique molecular identifiers. Each CDR3 protein gets one entry after TCRdb re-called the PCR reads with MiXCR. This table holds 480,000 or so distinct CDR3 sequences, about 10% found once. This clonotype was detected many times. Its target is not known. V gave up 4 bases and J gave up 3 bases, with 19 bases separating them. Germline CDR1 is SQVTM and CDR2 is ANQGSEA. The CDR3 is 16 amino acids. The chain employs TRBV29-1 and TRBJ2-1; D may be TRBD1 (6 bases). The sequencing used PBMCs, collected before TCRalphabeta/CD19-depleted stem cell transplant. This clonotype originated in a child aged 2 to 9 with inherited bone marrow failure, due to receive a stem cell transplant. Here the CDR3 reads CSVGPQSGAYYNEQFF. The CDR3, as DNA: TGCAGCGTTGGGCCCCAGTCAGGGGCCTACTACAATGAGCAGTTCTTC.